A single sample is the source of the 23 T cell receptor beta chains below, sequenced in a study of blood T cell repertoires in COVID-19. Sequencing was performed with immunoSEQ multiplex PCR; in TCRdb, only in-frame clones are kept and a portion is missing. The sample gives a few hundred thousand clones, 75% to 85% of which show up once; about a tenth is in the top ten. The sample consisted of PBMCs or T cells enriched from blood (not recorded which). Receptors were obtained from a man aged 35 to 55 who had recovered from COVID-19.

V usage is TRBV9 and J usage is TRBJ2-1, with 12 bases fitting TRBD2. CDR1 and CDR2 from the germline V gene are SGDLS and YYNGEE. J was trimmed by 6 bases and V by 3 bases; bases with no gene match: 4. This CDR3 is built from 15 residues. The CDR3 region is CASSGTSGKFNEQFF. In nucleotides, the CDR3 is TGTGCCAGCAGCGGGACTAGCGGGAAATTCAATGAGCAGTTCTTC.

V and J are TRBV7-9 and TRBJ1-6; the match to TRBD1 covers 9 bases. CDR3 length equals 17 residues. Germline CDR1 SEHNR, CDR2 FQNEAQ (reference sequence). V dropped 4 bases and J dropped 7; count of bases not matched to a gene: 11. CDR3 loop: CASSSSGTGLRNSPLHF. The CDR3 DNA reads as TGTGCCAGCAGCTCTTCCGGGACAGGGTTACGGAATTCACCCCTCCACTTT.

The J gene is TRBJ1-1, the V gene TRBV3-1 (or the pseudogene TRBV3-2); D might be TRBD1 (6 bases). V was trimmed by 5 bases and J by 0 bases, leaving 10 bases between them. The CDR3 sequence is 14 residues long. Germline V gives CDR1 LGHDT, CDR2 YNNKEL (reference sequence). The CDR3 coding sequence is TGTGCCAGCAGCACCAGGGGATTGAACACTGAAGCTTTCTTT. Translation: CASSTRGLNTEAFF.

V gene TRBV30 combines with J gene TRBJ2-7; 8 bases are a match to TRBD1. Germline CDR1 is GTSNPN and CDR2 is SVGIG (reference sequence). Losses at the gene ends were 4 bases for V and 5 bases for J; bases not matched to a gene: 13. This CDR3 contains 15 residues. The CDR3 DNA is TGTGCCTGGACTAAAAGGAGACAGGGGCTGAACGAGCAGTACTTC. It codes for CAWTKRRQGLNEQYF.

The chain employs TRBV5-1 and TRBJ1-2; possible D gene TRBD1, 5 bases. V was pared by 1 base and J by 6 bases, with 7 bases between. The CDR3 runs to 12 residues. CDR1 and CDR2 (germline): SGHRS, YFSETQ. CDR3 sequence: CASSLTQDGYTF. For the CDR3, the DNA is TGCGCCAGCAGCTTGACACAGGATGGCTACACCTTC.

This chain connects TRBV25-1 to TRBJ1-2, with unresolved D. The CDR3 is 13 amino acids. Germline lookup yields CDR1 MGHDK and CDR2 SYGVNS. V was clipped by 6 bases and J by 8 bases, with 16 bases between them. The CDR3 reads CASRLGSTGGYTF. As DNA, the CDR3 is TGTGCCAGCAGACTGGGAAGCACGGGGGGCTACACCTTC.

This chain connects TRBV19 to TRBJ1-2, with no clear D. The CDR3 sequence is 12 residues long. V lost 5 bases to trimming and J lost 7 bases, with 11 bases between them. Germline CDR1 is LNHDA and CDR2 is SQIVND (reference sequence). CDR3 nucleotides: TGTGCCAGTAGTGTAGGGTCGGGTGGCTACACCTTC. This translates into CASSVGSGGYTF.

This CDR3 reads CASTGTDVRGSYEQYF. CDR3 nucleotide sequence: TGTGCCAGTACCGGGACGGACGTCAGGGGGTCCTACGAGCAGTACTTC. The chain joins TRBV19 to TRBJ2-7; TRBD1 matches 7 bases. CDR3 length: 16 amino acids. J was trimmed by 1 base and V by 7 bases; bases with no gene match: 13. Germline loops: CDR1 LNHDA, CDR2 SQIVND (reference sequence).

The CDR3, as DNA: TGTGCCAGCCGGCGAGCGGGGGGGGGAGAGACCCAGTACTTC. Amino acid sequence: CASRRAGGGETQYF. The chain uses TRBV27 and TRBJ2-5, with TRBD2 identical over 10 bases. CDR3 length equals 14 residues. V dropped 8 bases and J dropped 4; count of bases not matched to a gene: 7. Germline CDR1 and CDR2: MNHEY and SMNVEV (reference sequence).

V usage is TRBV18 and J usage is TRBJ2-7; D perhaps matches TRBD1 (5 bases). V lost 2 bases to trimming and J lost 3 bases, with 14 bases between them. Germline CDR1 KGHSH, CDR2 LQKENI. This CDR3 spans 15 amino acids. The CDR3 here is CASSPGQGIYYEQYF. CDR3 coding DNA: TGTGCCAGCTCACCAGGGCAGGGTATTTACTACGAGCAGTACTTC. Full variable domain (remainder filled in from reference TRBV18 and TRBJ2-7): NAGVMQNPRHLVRRRGQEARLRCSPMKGHSHVYWYRQLPEEGLKFMVYLQKENIIDESGMPKERFSAEFPKEGPSILRIQQVVRGDSAAYFCASSPGQGIYYEQYFGPGTRLTVT.

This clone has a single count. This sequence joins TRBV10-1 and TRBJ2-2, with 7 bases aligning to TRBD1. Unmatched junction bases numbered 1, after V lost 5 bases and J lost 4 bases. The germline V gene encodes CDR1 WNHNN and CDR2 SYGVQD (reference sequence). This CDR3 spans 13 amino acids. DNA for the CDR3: TGCGCCAGCAGTAGGGACAGCACCGGGGAGCTGTTTTTT. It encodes CASSRDSTGELFF.

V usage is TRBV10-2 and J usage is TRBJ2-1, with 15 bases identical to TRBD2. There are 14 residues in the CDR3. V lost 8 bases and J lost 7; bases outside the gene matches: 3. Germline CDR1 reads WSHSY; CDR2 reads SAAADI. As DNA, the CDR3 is TGCGCCAGCGCGGGACTAGCGGGAGGTAATGAGCAGTTCTTC. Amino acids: CASAGLAGGNEQFF.

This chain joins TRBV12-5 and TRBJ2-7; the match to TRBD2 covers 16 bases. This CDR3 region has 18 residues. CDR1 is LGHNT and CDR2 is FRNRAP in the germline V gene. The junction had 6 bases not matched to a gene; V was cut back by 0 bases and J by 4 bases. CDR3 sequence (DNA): TGTGCTAGTGGTTTGGTGGGACTAGCGGGAGGGACAAGGTACGAGCAGTACTTC. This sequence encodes CASGLVGLAGGTRYEQYF.

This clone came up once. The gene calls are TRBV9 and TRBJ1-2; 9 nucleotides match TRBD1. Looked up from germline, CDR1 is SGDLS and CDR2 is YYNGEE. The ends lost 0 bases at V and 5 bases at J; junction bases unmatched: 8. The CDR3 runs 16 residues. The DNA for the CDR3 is TGTGCCAGCAGCGTAGCACAGGGGGCGCGGAGGTATGGCTACACCTTC. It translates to CASSVAQGARRYGYTF.

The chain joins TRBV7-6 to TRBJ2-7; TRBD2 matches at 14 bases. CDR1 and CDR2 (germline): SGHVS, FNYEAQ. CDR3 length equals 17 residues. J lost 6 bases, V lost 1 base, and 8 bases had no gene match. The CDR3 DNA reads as TGTGCCAGCAGCTTAGGGGGACTAGCGGGAGAATCGGTCGAGCAGTACTTC. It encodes CASSLGGLAGESVEQYF.

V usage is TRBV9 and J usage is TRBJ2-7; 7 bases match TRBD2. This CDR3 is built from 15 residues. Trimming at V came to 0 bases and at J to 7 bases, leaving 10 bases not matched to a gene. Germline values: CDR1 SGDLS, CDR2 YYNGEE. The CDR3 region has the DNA TGTGCCAGCAGCGTAGGCGGGAGCGGGGTTCGGGAGCAGTACTTC. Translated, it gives CASSVGGSGVREQYF.

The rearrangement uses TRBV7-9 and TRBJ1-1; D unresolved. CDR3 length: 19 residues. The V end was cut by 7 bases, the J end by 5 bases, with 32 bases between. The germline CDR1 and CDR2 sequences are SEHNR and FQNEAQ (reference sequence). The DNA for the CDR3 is TGTGCCAGCACCGGAGGGAGCTTGTCTGGCCGGAGAGACGGGACTGAAGCTTTCTTT. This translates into CASTGGSLSGRRDGTEAFF.

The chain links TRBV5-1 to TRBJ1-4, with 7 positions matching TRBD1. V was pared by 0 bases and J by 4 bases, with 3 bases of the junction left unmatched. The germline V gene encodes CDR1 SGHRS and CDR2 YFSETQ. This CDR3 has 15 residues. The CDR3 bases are TGCGCCAGCAGCTTGGGGACAGGCCTTAATGAAAAACTGTTTTTT. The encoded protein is CASSLGTGLNEKLFF.

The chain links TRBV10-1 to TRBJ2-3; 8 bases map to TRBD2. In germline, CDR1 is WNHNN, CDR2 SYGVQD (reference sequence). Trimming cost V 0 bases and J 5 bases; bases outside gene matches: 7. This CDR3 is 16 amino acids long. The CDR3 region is CASSESISGKKDTQYF. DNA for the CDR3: TGCGCCAGCAGTGAGTCTATTAGCGGGAAGAAAGATACGCAGTATTTT.

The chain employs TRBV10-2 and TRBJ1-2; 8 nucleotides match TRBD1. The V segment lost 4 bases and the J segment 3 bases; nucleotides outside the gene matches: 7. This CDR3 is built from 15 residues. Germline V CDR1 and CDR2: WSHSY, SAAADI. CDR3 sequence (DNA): TGCGCCAGCAGTGCCGGACAGGGAGCCGACTATGGCTACACCTTC. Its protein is CASSAGQGADYGYTF.

The CDR3 DNA sequence: TGTGCCAGCAGCCCCCTTTTAGTAGCGGGGGGGCAGGGCATTCAGTACTTC. It yields the protein CASSPLLVAGGQGIQYF. The chain combines TRBV3-1 (or the pseudogene TRBV3-2) with TRBJ2-4; TRBD2 matches 11 bases. Germline assignment: CDR1 LGHDT and CDR2 YNNKEL (reference sequence). This CDR3 has 17 residues. Trimming took 4 bases from V and 9 from J; bases not matched to a gene: 14.

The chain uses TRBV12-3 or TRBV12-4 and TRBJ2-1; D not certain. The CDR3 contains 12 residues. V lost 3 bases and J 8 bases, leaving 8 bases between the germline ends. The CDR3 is CASSLVRDEQFF. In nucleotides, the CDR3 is TGTGCCAGCAGTTTGGTGCGTGATGAGCAGTTCTTC.

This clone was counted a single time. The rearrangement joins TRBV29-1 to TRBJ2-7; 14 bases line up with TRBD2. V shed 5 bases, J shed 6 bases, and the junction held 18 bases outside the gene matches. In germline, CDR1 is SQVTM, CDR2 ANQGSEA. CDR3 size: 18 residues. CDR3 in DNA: TGCAGCGTTAGCCCCTCGGGGACTAGCGGGAGCCCCCAACGCGAGCAGTACTTC. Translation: CSVSPSGTSGSPQREQYF.